A selection of T cell receptor beta chains follows, all from one sample in a study of shared clonotypes between healthy human individuals. The assay was immunoSEQ multiplex PCR, and TCRdb's table has in-frame clones only and misses some. Seen here are more than 2 million clones, approximately 94% observed once, and the top ten hold about 1.1%. The material sequenced was naive CD8+ T cells sorted from blood. These TCRs come from a man aged 18 to 30 in good health. Both conserved end residues are part of each CDR3. Each record gives: CDR3 length, V gene, D gene, clone size, J gene, CDR3 DNA, CDR3 protein. The D gene is left open where the match is weak. Size is stated for part of the rows, as once, few or many counts, or as a class when the clone is expanded.

cdr3_length: 16
v_call: TRBV6-1
d_call: TRBD1
clone_size: NA
j_call: TRBJ2-7
cdr3_nt: TGTGCCAGCAGTGAACTGGGACAGCCCCTCTCCTACGAGCAGTACTTC
cdr3_aa: CASSELGQPLSYEQYF

cdr3_length: 18
v_call: TRBV9
d_call: TRBD2
clone_size: NA
j_call: TRBJ2-4
cdr3_nt: TGTGCCAGCAGCGTAGGGTTTAGCGGGACTCTAGCCAAAAACATTCAGTACTTC
cdr3_aa: CASSVGFSGTLAKNIQYF

cdr3_length: 12
v_call: TRBV10-1
d_call: TRBD1
clone_size: NA
j_call: TRBJ2-7
cdr3_nt: TGCGCCAGCGGGACAGGTATCTACGGGCAGTACTTC
cdr3_aa: CASGTGIYGQYF

cdr3_length: 12
v_call: TRBV19
d_call: NA
clone_size: NA
j_call: TRBJ1-3
cdr3_nt: TGTGCCAGTAGTATAGCGGGAAACACCATATATTTT
cdr3_aa: CASSIAGNTIYF

cdr3_length: 13
v_call: TRBV19
d_call: NA
clone_size: NA
j_call: TRBJ2-2
cdr3_nt: TGTGCCAGTAATGATCTGAACACCGGGGAGCTGTTTTTT
cdr3_aa: CASNDLNTGELFF

cdr3_length: 16
v_call: TRBV11-2
d_call: NA
clone_size: NA
j_call: TRBJ1-3
cdr3_nt: TGTGCCAGCAGCCCAGGCCCCGAGAAGTATGGAAACACCATATATTTT
cdr3_aa: CASSPGPEKYGNTIYF

cdr3_length: 17
v_call: TRBV27
d_call: NA
clone_size: NA
j_call: TRBJ1-4
cdr3_nt: TGTGCCAGCAGCCACAATGCCAGGGGCGGAACTAATGAAAAACTGTTTTTT
cdr3_aa: CASSHNARGGTNEKLFF

cdr3_length: 15
v_call: TRBV30
d_call: NA
clone_size: NA
j_call: TRBJ1-5
cdr3_nt: TGTGCCTGGGACTTAGACAGGTATAGCAATCAGCCCCAGCATTTT
cdr3_aa: CAWDLDRYSNQPQHF

cdr3_length: 11
v_call: TRBV19
d_call: NA
clone_size: NA
j_call: TRBJ2-6
cdr3_nt: TGTGCCAGTAGCTTTCTAGGGTTGTGTCCCTTC
cdr3_aa: CASSFLGLCPF

cdr3_length: 14
v_call: TRBV4-1
d_call: NA
clone_size: NA
j_call: TRBJ2-2
cdr3_nt: TGCGCCAGCAGCCAAGATCATGTACCCGGGGAGCTGTTTTTT
cdr3_aa: CASSQDHVPGELFF

cdr3_length: 15
v_call: TRBV4-1
d_call: NA
clone_size: NA
j_call: TRBJ2-7
cdr3_nt: TGCGCCAGCACACGCGGTACAGGCCTGTCCTACGAGCAGTACTTC
cdr3_aa: CASTRGTGLSYEQYF

cdr3_length: 14
v_call: TRBV10-1
d_call: TRBD2
clone_size: NA
j_call: TRBJ2-2
cdr3_nt: TGCGCCAGCAGTCGTAGCGGGGACACCGGGGAGCTGTTTTTT
cdr3_aa: CASSRSGDTGELFF

cdr3_length: 14
v_call: TRBV27
d_call: NA
clone_size: NA
j_call: TRBJ2-3
cdr3_nt: TGTGCCAGCAGCCGAACCCCGTCGGTAGATACGCAGTATTTT
cdr3_aa: CASSRTPSVDTQYF

cdr3_length: 14
v_call: TRBV6-5
d_call: TRBD1
clone_size: NA
j_call: TRBJ2-7
cdr3_nt: TGTGCCAGCAGTGAAACAGGGGGCTCCTACGAGCAGTACTTC
cdr3_aa: CASSETGGSYEQYF

cdr3_length: 15
v_call: TRBV11-2
d_call: TRBD2
clone_size: NA
j_call: TRBJ2-1
cdr3_nt: TGTGCCAGCAGCCAAGGGACTAGCAAGTACAATGAGCAGTTCTTC
cdr3_aa: CASSQGTSKYNEQFF

cdr3_length: 13
v_call: TRBV7-3
d_call: NA
clone_size: NA
j_call: TRBJ2-3
cdr3_nt: TGTGCCAGCAGTCCCGGCCTTGCAGATACGCAGTATTTT
cdr3_aa: CASSPGLADTQYF

cdr3_length: 14
v_call: TRBV2
d_call: TRBD1
clone_size: NA
j_call: TRBJ2-7
cdr3_nt: TGTGCCAGCAGTGGACAGGGCTCGTCCTACGAGCAGTACTTC
cdr3_aa: CASSGQGSSYEQYF

cdr3_length: 15
v_call: TRBV5-1
d_call: TRBD1
clone_size: NA
j_call: TRBJ2-7
cdr3_nt: TGCGCCAGCAGCTTTATCTGGCAGGGGGCCGGCGAGCAGTACTTC
cdr3_aa: CASSFIWQGAGEQYF

cdr3_length: 13
v_call: TRBV4-3
d_call: NA
clone_size: NA
j_call: TRBJ2-3
cdr3_nt: TGCGCCAGCAGCCAGTGGACATCAGATACGCAGTATTTT
cdr3_aa: CASSQWTSDTQYF

cdr3_length: 15
v_call: TRBV27
d_call: TRBD2
clone_size: once
j_call: TRBJ2-1
cdr3_nt: TGTGCCAGCAGTGGGAGCGGGGACTCCTACAATGAGCAGTTCTTC
cdr3_aa: CASSGSGDSYNEQFF

cdr3_length: 14
v_call: TRBV28
d_call: NA
clone_size: NA
j_call: TRBJ2-2
cdr3_nt: TGTGCCAGCAGTTTAGATTGGAACACCGGGGAGCTGTTTTTT
cdr3_aa: CASSLDWNTGELFF

cdr3_length: 14
v_call: TRBV4-1
d_call: TRBD1
clone_size: NA
j_call: TRBJ1-4
cdr3_nt: TGCGCCAGCAGCCAAGGTTCAGGGGGCACGGAACTGTTTTTT
cdr3_aa: CASSQGSGGTELFF

cdr3_length: 17
v_call: TRBV6-7
d_call: NA
clone_size: NA
j_call: TRBJ1-6
cdr3_nt: TGTGCCAGCGTAACCCTGACTAGGGGGGCTGATAATTCACCCCTCCACTTT
cdr3_aa: CASVTLTRGADNSPLHF

cdr3_length: 15
v_call: TRBV2
d_call: NA
clone_size: NA
j_call: TRBJ2-3
cdr3_nt: TGTGCCAGCAGGAAATCGCAAGCTATCCCAGATACGCAGTATTTT
cdr3_aa: CASRKSQAIPDTQYF

cdr3_length: 14
v_call: TRBV10-3
d_call: NA
clone_size: NA
j_call: TRBJ1-1
cdr3_nt: TGTGCCATCAGTGGGGGGTTATCGAACACTGAAGCTTTCTTT
cdr3_aa: CAISGGLSNTEAFF

cdr3_length: 16
v_call: TRBV5-1
d_call: NA
clone_size: NA
j_call: TRBJ1-1
cdr3_nt: TGCGCCAGCAGCTTGGCCGGGACCAGGGTCGACACTGAAGCTTTCTTT
cdr3_aa: CASSLAGTRVDTEAFF

cdr3_length: 14
v_call: TRBV15
d_call: NA
clone_size: once
j_call: TRBJ1-1
cdr3_nt: TGTGCCACCAGCAGCCTGTCGGGGAACACTGAAGCTTTCTTT
cdr3_aa: CATSSLSGNTEAFF

cdr3_length: 13
v_call: TRBV6-5
d_call: NA
clone_size: NA
j_call: TRBJ2-1
cdr3_nt: TGTGCCAGCAGTTACGCACAGCCCAATGAGCAGTTCTTC
cdr3_aa: CASSYAQPNEQFF

cdr3_length: 13
v_call: TRBV7-9
d_call: TRBD1
clone_size: NA
j_call: TRBJ2-2
cdr3_nt: TGTGCCAGCAGACTACAGGGGACCGGGGAGCTGTTTTTT
cdr3_aa: CASRLQGTGELFF